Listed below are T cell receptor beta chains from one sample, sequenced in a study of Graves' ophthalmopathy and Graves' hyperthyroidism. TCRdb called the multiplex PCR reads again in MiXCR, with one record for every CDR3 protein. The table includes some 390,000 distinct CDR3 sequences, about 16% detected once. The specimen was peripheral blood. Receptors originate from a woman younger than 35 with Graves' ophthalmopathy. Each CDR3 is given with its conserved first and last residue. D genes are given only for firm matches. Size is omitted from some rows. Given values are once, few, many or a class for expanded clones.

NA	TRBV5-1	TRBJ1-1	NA	TGCGCCAGCAGCTTGGGGCCGATAATTGCTGAAGCTTTCTTT	CASSLGPIIAEAFF
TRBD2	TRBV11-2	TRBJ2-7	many	TGTGCCAGCAGCTTGACTAGCGGGGGCCTCATTTCTTACGAGCAGTACTTC	CASSLTSGGLISYEQYF
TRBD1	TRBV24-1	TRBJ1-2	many	TGTGCCACCAGTGATCTAGCACCCGGGACAGGGGTCTATGGCTACACCTTC	CATSDLAPGTGVYGYTF
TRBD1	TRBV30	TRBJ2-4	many	TGTGCCTGGGAGACGATAAACAGGGGGCAAAACATTCAGTACTTC	CAWETINRGQNIQYF
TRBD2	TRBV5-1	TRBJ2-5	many	TGCGCCAGCAGCCCTCGGGGGGGCGAAGAGACCCAGTACTTC	CASSPRGGEETQYF
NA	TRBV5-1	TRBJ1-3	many	TGCGCCAGCAGCTTGGGAGGGCCTCGAAACACCATATATTTT	CASSLGGPRNTIYF
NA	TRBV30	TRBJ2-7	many	TGTGCCTGGGGCCGGACGACTGGCGGGGAGCAGTACTTC	CAWGRTTGGEQYF
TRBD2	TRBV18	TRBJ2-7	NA	TGTGCCAGCTCACCGGAGAGAGGAAGCGGGAGAATTTGGGAGCAGTACTTC	CASSPERGSGRIWEQYF
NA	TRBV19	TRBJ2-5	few	TGTGCCAGTAGTGGAAGGTTCGAGACCCAGTACTTC	CASSGRFETQYF
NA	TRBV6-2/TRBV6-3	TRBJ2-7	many	TGTGCCAGCAGCGACAACTTCTACGAGCAGTACTTC	CASSDNFYEQYF
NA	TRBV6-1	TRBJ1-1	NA	TGTGCCAGCAGTGAAGCGCTCGTGGGATCTGAAGCTTTCTTT	CASSEALVGSEAFF
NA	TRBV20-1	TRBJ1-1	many	TGCAGTGCTCAGAAGGCGGGGGCCGCCACTGAAGCTTTCTTT	CSAQKAGAATEAFF
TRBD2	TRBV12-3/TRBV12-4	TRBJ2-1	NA	TGTGCCAGTCGACGACTAGCGGGAGGACACAATGAGCAGTTCTTC	CASRRLAGGHNEQFF
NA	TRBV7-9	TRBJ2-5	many	TGTGCCAGCAGCCCTAAAGGTTATAAGGTGGAGGAGACCCAGTACTTC	CASSPKGYKVEETQYF
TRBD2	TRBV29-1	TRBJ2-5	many	TGCAGCGTTGGGGGACTAGCGGTGGAGACCCAGTACTTC	CSVGGLAVETQYF
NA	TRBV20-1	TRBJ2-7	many	TGCAGTGCTAGAGGAGCCGCCGACTACGAGCAGTACTTC	CSARGAADYEQYF
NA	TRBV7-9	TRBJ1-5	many	TGTGCCAGCAGCTTAAAAGGGTCAGGGGATCAGCCCCAGCATTTT	CASSLKGSGDQPQHF
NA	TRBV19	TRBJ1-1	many	TGTGCCAGTAGTATCAACAGGAACACTGAAGCTTTCTTT	CASSINRNTEAFF
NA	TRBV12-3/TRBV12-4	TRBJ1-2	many	TGTGCCAGCAGCCCCCTCACTGGCAGCTATGGCTACACCTTC	CASSPLTGSYGYTF
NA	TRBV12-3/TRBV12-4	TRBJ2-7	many	TGTGCCAGCAGTTTAGACGGGGCCTACTACGAGCAGTACTTC	CASSLDGAYYEQYF
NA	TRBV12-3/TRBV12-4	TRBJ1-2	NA	TGTGCCAGCAGTTTCTTTCCGGGGGCGTCAGATGGCTACACCTTC	CASSFFPGASDGYTF
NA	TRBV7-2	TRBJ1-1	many	TGTGCCAGCAGCTTAGCCTGGGCCCCCCCCACTGAAGCTTTCTTT	CASSLAWAPPTEAFF